The 10 T cell receptor beta chains below all came from one sample that was sequenced in a study of PD-1 blockade in classical Hodgkin lymphoma. The protocol was immunoSEQ multiplex PCR, while the TCRdb copy is restricted to in-frame clones and leaves out a portion. The repertoire holds about 86,000 clones, with 75% to 90% as singletons. Following autologous stem cell transplantation, relapse occurred in every patient, and exposure to brentuximab vedotin varied. The material was peripheral blood mononuclear cells (PBMCs), obtained at baseline. Receptor source: a human donor with classical Hodgkin lymphoma.

The rearrangement links TRBV14 to TRBJ2-1, with D hard to call. The V end lost 0 bases, the J end lost 0 bases, and 9 bases lay between the germline ends. CDR1 and CDR2 (germline): SGHDN, FVKESK. The CDR3 contains 16 residues. This chain's CDR3 is CASSQDTQDSYNEQFF. CDR3 sequence (DNA): TGTGCCAGCAGCCAAGATACGCAGGACTCCTACAATGAGCAGTTCTTC.

The chain combines TRBV11-2 with TRBJ1-2, with 11 bases that match TRBD1. With 5 bases clipped from V and 0 bases from J, the junction kept 8 bases outside the gene matches. Germline assignment: CDR1 SGHAT and CDR2 FQNNGV. The CDR3 totals 17 residues. In nucleotides, the CDR3 is TGTGCCAGCAGCCGAGGGACAGGGGGGTTAGCTAACTATGGCTACACCTTC. As protein: CASSRGTGGLANYGYTF.

This clone was seen once. CDR3 sequence (DNA): TGTGCCTGGAGTTTGGGGGCGCACACTGAAGCTTTCTTT. It is translated as CAWSLGAHTEAFF. The chain is built from TRBV30 and TRBJ1-1; possible D gene TRBD1, 6 bases. CDR1 GTSNPN and CDR2 SVGIG come from the germline V gene (reference sequence). CDR3 size: 13 residues. V lost 2 bases, J lost 3 bases, and 10 bases lay in between.

The chain couples TRBV7-2 to TRBJ1-5; possible D gene TRBD1, 6 bases. The CDR3 runs 15 residues. CDR1 is SGHTA and CDR2 is FQGNSA in the germline V gene. V lost 5 bases, J lost 0 bases, and 11 bases lay in between. The CDR3 reads CASSRTGNSNQPQHF. CDR3 sequence (DNA): TGTGCCAGCAGCCGCACAGGGAATAGCAATCAGCCCCAGCATTTT.

This clone occurred once. The chain links TRBV27 to TRBJ2-3; 9 bases line up with TRBD1. The germline V gene has CDR1 MNHEY and CDR2 SMNVEV (reference sequence). The CDR3 totals 14 residues. After removal of 6 bases from V and 4 bases from J, the junction contained 5 bases not matched to a gene. CDR3 protein: CASSPGQGPDTQYF. For the CDR3, the DNA is TGTGCCAGCAGCCCGGGACAGGGTCCAGATACGCAGTATTTT.

This clone was detected only once. The rearrangement uses TRBV10-3 and TRBJ2-1; 9 nucleotides line up with TRBD2. The CDR3 spans 12 residues. Unmatched junction bases numbered 2, after V lost 6 bases and J lost 8 bases. CDR1 is ENHRY and CDR2 is SYGVKD in the germline V gene. The CDR3 region is CAISRTSDEQFF. The CDR3 DNA sequence: TGTGCCATCAGCCGGACTAGCGATGAGCAGTTCTTC.

The chain links TRBV20-1 to TRBJ2-5; tentative D call: TRBD2 (6 bases). Germline loops: CDR1 DFQATT, CDR2 SNEGSKA (reference sequence). The CDR3 runs to 11 residues. Trimming pared 5 bases from V and 9 bases from J, leaving 13 bases between. The CDR3 region has the DNA TGCAGTGCTGCGGGACGTAGGTCCCAGTACTTC. It is translated as CSAAGRRSQYF.

The V and J genes are TRBV7-2 and TRBJ2-2; the match to TRBD1 covers 9 bases. The CDR3 has 15 residues. J gave up 5 bases and V 6 bases, and 7 bases lay outside the gene matches. Germline V gene data show CDR1 as SGHTA and CDR2 as FQGNSA. CDR3 DNA: TGTGCCAGCAGGGCCGGGACAGGGAGGACCGGGGAGCTGTTTTTT. Its translation: CASRAGTGRTGELFF.

The chain employs TRBV7-2 and TRBJ2-3, with D maybe TRBD1 (7 bases). V lost 4 bases, J lost 6 bases, and 20 bases lay in between. CDR1 and CDR2 (germline): SGHTA, FQGNSA. This CDR3 is built from 16 residues. The CDR3 protein is CASSSRGTEGRDTQYF. The CDR3 nucleotides are TGTGCCAGCAGCTCTCGCGGGACAGAGGGTCGGGATACGCAGTATTTT.

The chain recombines TRBV18 with TRBJ2-2; possibly TRBD1 for D (6 bases). The CDR3 has 14 amino acids. Trimming took off 3 bases at V and 3 bases at J, with 8 bases between the two ends. Germline V gene lookup returns CDR1 KGHSH and CDR2 LQKENI. CDR3 sequence: CASSPQGYTGELFF. The CDR3 DNA reads TGTGCCAGCTCACCGCAGGGGTACACCGGGGAGCTGTTTTTT.